Below, one TCR beta chain is given with its context. The sample comes from a study of T-cell memory formation after mild COVID-19. TCRdb itself ran the 5' RACE reads through MiXCR, one entry per CDR3 protein. The table shows under 550,000 distinct CDR3 sequences, with more than 15% occurring only once. Trimming took 1 base from V and 5 from J; bases not matched to a gene: 5. CDR3 length equals 16 residues. Germline V lookup: CDR1 DFQATT, CDR2 SNEGSKA (reference sequence). The material sequenced was PBMCs or a T cell subset sorted from them (not recorded which). The rearrangement joins TRBV20-1 to TRBJ1-6; 10 positions match TRBD1. This TCR was recovered from a man between 18 and 29 years old who had mild COVID-19 (a few samples of this study predate the infection). Cell type and time point are not known. The CDR3 reads CSARASGQGHNSPLHF. The CDR3 nucleotides are TGCAGTGCTAGAGCCTCGGGACAGGGGCATAATTCACCCCTCCACTTT.